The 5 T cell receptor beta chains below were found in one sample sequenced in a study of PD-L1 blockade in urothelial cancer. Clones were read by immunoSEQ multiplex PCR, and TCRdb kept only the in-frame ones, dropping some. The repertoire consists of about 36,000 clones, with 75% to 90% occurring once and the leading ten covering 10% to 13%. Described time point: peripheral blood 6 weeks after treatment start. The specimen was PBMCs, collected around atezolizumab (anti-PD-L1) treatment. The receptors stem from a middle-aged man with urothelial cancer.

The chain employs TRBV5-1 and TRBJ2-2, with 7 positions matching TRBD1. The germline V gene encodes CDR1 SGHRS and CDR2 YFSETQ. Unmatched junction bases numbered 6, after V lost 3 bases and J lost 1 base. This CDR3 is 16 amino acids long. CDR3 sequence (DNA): TGCGCCAGCAGCTGGGGTCCAGGGGGGAACACCGGGGAGCTGTTTTTT. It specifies CASSWGPGGNTGELFF.

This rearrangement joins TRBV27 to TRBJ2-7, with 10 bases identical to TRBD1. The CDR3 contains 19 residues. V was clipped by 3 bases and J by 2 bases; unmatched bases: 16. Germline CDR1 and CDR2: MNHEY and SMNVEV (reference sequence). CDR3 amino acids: CASSFQAGRFGTGAYEQYF. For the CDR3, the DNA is TGTGCCAGCAGTTTCCAGGCCGGGAGGTTCGGGACAGGGGCCTACGAGCAGTACTTC.

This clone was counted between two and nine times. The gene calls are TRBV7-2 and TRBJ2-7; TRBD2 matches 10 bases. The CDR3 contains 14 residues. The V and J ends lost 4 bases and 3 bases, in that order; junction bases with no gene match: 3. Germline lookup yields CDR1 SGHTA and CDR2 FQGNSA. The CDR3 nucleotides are TGTGCCAGCAGCTCATCTAGCGGGAGCTACGAGCAGTACTTC. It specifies CASSSSSGSYEQYF.

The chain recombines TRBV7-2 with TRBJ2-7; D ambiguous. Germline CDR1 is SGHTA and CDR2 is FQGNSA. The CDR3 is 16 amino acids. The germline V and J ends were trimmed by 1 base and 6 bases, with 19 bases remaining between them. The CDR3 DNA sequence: TGTGCCAGCAGCTTAGGCGGCAGACGAGAGGCTACCGAGCAGTACTTC. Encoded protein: CASSLGGRREATEQYF.

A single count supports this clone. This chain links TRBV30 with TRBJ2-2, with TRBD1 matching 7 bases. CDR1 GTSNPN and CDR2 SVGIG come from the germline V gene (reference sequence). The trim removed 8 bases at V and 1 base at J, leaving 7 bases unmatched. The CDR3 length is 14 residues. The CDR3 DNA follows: TGTGCCGGCCTCCGGACAGGGAACACCGGGGAGCTGTTTTTT. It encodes CAGLRTGNTGELFF.